The present T cell receptor (beta chain) was sequenced within a study of T cell responses to AZD1222 COVID-19 vaccine. Study outcomes and limitations: The span of vaccine-associated CD4 TCRs extended across spike, with dominance at 160-218 and 743-854. Seropositivity was recorded at baseline in only 6 or 7 AZD1222 recipients.

Some clones are missing from TCRdb's copy, which holds only in-frame ones; the method was immunoSEQ multiplex PCR. The sample consists of roughly 150,000 clones, approximately 86% of them appearing once. Comment on this clone: Antigen unknown.

The germline V gene encodes CDR1 LNHDA and CDR2 SQIVND (reference sequence). CDR3 length: 16 residues. With 3 bases removed from V and 0 bases from J, the gap between germline ends came to 14 bases. V gene TRBV19 combines with J gene TRBJ1-1; no firm D call. The sequence came from an adult who had recovered from COVID-19. Specimen: peripheral blood, collected after recovery from COVID-19. The CDR3 loop is CASSMVAVSMNTEAFF. Written as DNA, the CDR3 is TGTGCCAGTAGTATGGTTGCCGTGAGCATGAACACTGAAGCTTTCTTT.